This passage covers 23 T cell receptor beta chains from one sample sequenced in a study of human T cells and chemical hapten exposure. Time point of the sample: pre-sensitization, week 0. As to treatment: therapeutic diphenylcyclopropenone sensitization with weekly scalp DPC. From the RACE reads, TCRdb called clonotypes with MiXCR, one entry per CDR3 protein. The table has fewer than 200,000 distinct CDR3 sequences, roughly 30% seen once. The sequenced sample was whole blood, obtained in connection with sensitization to the hapten diphenylcyclopropenone (DPC). The origin of the receptors is a woman in her 30s with alopecia areata. Some clones in this sample may be carry-over from other donors' samples.

This clonotype was picked up many times. The J gene is TRBJ2-1, the V gene TRBV20-1; no clear D gene. Between the trimmed V and J ends, which lost 1 base and 0 bases, there was a span of 7 bases. Looked up from germline, CDR1 is DFQATT and CDR2 is SNEGSKA (reference sequence). The CDR3 has 14 residues. The CDR3 spells CSARVAVSYNEQFF. In DNA form, the CDR3 reads TGCAGTGCTAGAGTGGCTGTCTCCTACAATGAGCAGTTCTTC.

The V gene is TRBV28, the J gene TRBJ2-4, with TRBD2 matching over 8 bases. Looked up from germline, CDR1 is MDHEN and CDR2 is SYDVKM. The V segment lost 2 bases and the J segment 4 bases; nucleotides outside the gene matches: 10. The CDR3 spans 17 residues. The DNA for the CDR3 is TGTGCCAGCAGTTTACCTGCAGCGGGAGTGAGGAAAAACATTCAGTACTTC. Amino acids: CASSLPAAGVRKNIQYF. The entire variable domain, with the rest obtained from reference TRBV28 and TRBJ2-4, is as follows: DVKVTQSSRYLVKRTGEKVFLECVQDMDHENMFWYRQDPGLGLRLIYFSYDVKMKEKGDIPEGYSVSREKKERFSLILESASTNQTSMYLCASSLPAAGVRKNIQYFGAGTRLSVL.

This clonotype was detected ten times or more. The chain couples TRBV5-4 to TRBJ1-2; D gene ambiguous. This CDR3 contains 13 residues. The V end was cut by 0 bases, the J end by 7 bases, with 10 bases between. Per the germline V gene, CDR1 is SGHNT and CDR2 is YYREEE (reference sequence). This chain's CDR3 is CASSLVAGGGYTF. The CDR3 coding sequence is TGTGCCAGCAGCTTGGTCGCAGGAGGTGGCTACACCTTC.

This chain connects TRBV28 to TRBJ1-6; possible D gene TRBD1, 5 bases. CDR1 is MDHEN and CDR2 is SYDVKM in the germline V gene. The CDR3 is 14 amino acids. The ends were cut back, 5 bases at V and 5 bases at J, with 10 bases in the middle. The CDR3 protein is CASSQQVNNSPLHF. The DNA for the CDR3 is TGTGCCAGCAGTCAACAGGTGAATAATTCACCCCTCCACTTT.

The V and J genes are TRBV27 and TRBJ2-1; 10 bases map to TRBD2. CDR3 size: 13 residues. The V and J ends lost 5 bases and 9 bases, in that order; junction bases with no gene match: 4. Germline assignment: CDR1 MNHEY and CDR2 SMNVEV (reference sequence). The CDR3 nucleotides are TGTGCCAGCAGTCCACGGACTAGCGGTGAGCAGTTCTTC. It codes for CASSPRTSGEQFF.

The V and J genes are TRBV14 and TRBJ1-2; D call uncertain. Germline CDR1 and CDR2: SGHDN and FVKESK. V was shortened by 3 bases and J by 4 bases, with 12 bases between the two germline ends. This CDR3 is 14 amino acids long. CDR3 loop: CASSHRSGSYGYTF. The CDR3 bases are TGTGCCAGCAGCCATAGGTCAGGTAGCTATGGCTACACCTTC.

This clonotype appeared a few times. The chain combines TRBV18 with TRBJ1-4; D call uncertain. The CDR3 is 15 amino acids. CDR1 is KGHSH and CDR2 is LQKENI in the germline V gene. V was cut by 1 base and J by 6 bases, with 12 bases left in between. CDR3 sequence (DNA): TGTGCCAGCTCACCACTTGGAAAGGGCGATGAAAAACTGTTTTTT. Translated, it gives CASSPLGKGDEKLFF. Full variable domain (remainder filled in from reference TRBV18 and TRBJ1-4): NAGVMQNPRHLVRRRGQEARLRCSPMKGHSHVYWYRQLPEEGLKFMVYLQKENIIDESGMPKERFSAEFPKEGPSILRIQQVVRGDSAAYFCASSPLGKGDEKLFFGSGTQLSVL.

The V gene is TRBV11-3, the J gene TRBJ2-1; D unresolved. From germline, CDR1 is SGHNT and CDR2 YENEEA. The CDR3 has 18 residues. Trimming shortened V by 4 bases and J by 0 bases, and 19 bases separated the two germline ends. CDR3 coding DNA: TGTGCCAGCAGCTCTGGGCAATTGGCCACTTCCTCCTACAATGAGCAGTTCTTC. Its translation: CASSSGQLATSSYNEQFF.

This clonotype was observed a few times. This chain joins TRBV5-1 and TRBJ2-5, with a weak D call TRBD2 (6 bases). Germline values: CDR1 SGHRS, CDR2 YFSETQ. The germline V and J ends were trimmed by 3 bases and 5 bases, with 17 bases remaining between them. The CDR3 is 15 residues long. In nucleotides, the CDR3 is TGCGCCAGCAGCTCAGGCGGGATGGTGACGGAGACCCAGTACTTC. This codes for CASSSGGMVTETQYF.

This clonotype was observed a few times. The V gene is TRBV28, the J gene TRBJ2-7; 7 bases are a match to TRBD2. The germline V gene encodes CDR1 MDHEN and CDR2 SYDVKM. The CDR3 extends over 13 amino acids. Germline trimming cut 3 bases from V and 7 bases from J; bases unmatched to any gene: 6. The CDR3 protein is CASSLAGVREQYF. CDR3 nucleotides: TGTGCCAGCAGTTTGGCGGGAGTGCGGGAGCAGTACTTC.

Concerning this clonotype itself: A much larger clone differs by one base, so this may be a read error. The V and J genes are TRBV11-2 and TRBJ2-1; D not resolved. Germline V gives CDR1 SGHAT, CDR2 FQNNGV. CDR3 length: 13 amino acids. The CDR3 spells CDSSLGHGNEQFF. The CDR3 DNA follows: TGTGACAGCAGCTTAGGCCACGGGAATGAGCAGTTCTTC. Filled out from reference TRBV11-2 and TRBJ2-1, the complete variable domain reads EAGVAQSPRYKIIEKRQSVAFWCNPISGHATLYWYQQILGQGPKLLIQFQNNGVVDDSQLPKDRFSAERLKGVDSTLKIQPAKLEDSAVYLCDSSLGHGNEQFFGPGTRLTVL.

This clonotype was found a few times. The genes are TRBV9 and TRBJ2-7; no firm D call. Germline-derived CDR1 and CDR2 are SGDLS and YYNGEE. V gave up 0 bases and J gave up 6 bases, with 13 bases separating them. There are 14 residues in the CDR3. The CDR3 region has the DNA TGTGCCAGCAGCGTAGGAGGCCAGCCGGGCGAGCAGTACTTC. Translating it yields CASSVGGQPGEQYF.

This chain connects TRBV12-3 or TRBV12-4 to TRBJ2-7, with a possible D match to TRBD2 (7 bases). V lost 0 bases to trimming and J lost 6 bases, with 15 bases between them. The CDR3 runs 15 residues. In nucleotides, the CDR3 is TGTGCCAGCAGTTTAGCGGGGGGGGGGCGTCTCGAGCAGTACTTC. Translated: CASSLAGGGRLEQYF.

V usage is TRBV10-3 and J usage is TRBJ2-2; TRBD2 matches at 10 bases. This CDR3 contains 15 residues. The V segment lost 8 bases and the J segment 4 bases; nucleotides outside the gene matches: 7. CDR1 ENHRY and CDR2 SYGVKD come from the germline V gene. This CDR3 reads CAIRAGGPGTGELFF. In DNA, the CDR3 is TGTGCCATCCGAGCGGGAGGGCCTGGCACCGGGGAGCTGTTTTTT.

A few counts support this clonotype. The CDR3 sequence is CSAIGNSNQPQHF. The CDR3 nucleotides are TGCAGTGCTATAGGGAATAGCAATCAGCCCCAGCATTTT. The rearrangement joins TRBV20-1 to TRBJ1-5; no firm D call. The V end lost 4 bases, the J end lost 0 bases, and 7 bases lay between the germline ends. This CDR3 is built from 13 residues. Germline values: CDR1 DFQATT, CDR2 SNEGSKA (reference sequence).

The chain is built from TRBV29-1 and TRBJ1-2; D is ambiguous. V lost 1 base, J lost 4 bases, and 10 bases lay in between. The CDR3 consists of 13 residues. Per the germline V gene, CDR1 is SQVTM and CDR2 is ANQGSEA. The CDR3 DNA follows: TGCAGCGTTGAAGGGCCCGGCCCCTATGGCTACACCTTC. Translating gives CSVEGPGPYGYTF.

The chain combines TRBV7-8 with TRBJ2-7; 8 bases line up with TRBD1. This CDR3 region has 15 residues. The V segment lost 5 bases and the J segment 3 bases; nucleotides outside the gene matches: 9. Germline assignment: CDR1 SGHVS and CDR2 FQNEAQ. CDR3 nucleotide sequence: TGTGCCAGCAGCCTACTTGCCGGACAGGGCTACGAGCAGTACTTC. Residues: CASSLLAGQGYEQYF.

This clonotype occurred many times. The rearrangement joins TRBV4-3 to TRBJ1-2; no definite D call. Between the trimmed V and J ends, which lost 0 bases and 3 bases, there was a span of 11 bases. From germline, CDR1 is LGHNA and CDR2 YSLEER. The CDR3 extends over 15 amino acids. This CDR3 reads CASSQDRMVYYGYTF. As DNA, the CDR3 is TGCGCCAGCAGCCAAGACCGAATGGTGTACTATGGCTACACCTTC.

In this sample, this clonotype turned up many times. At one of its ends the junction is not consistent with the germline gene, which may arise from a read error. The J gene is TRBJ1-6, the V gene TRBV4-3; the D is unclear. This CDR3 is built from 13 residues. The germline CDR1 and CDR2 sequences are LGHNA and YSLEER. This chain's CDR3 is CASSQDPDSPLHF. CDR3 nucleotides: TGCGCCAGCAGTCAAGATCCGGATTCACCCCTCCACTTT.

V is TRBV9 and J is TRBJ1-5; 7 bases fit TRBD1. The CDR3 consists of 15 residues. Unmatched junction bases numbered 4, after V lost 0 bases and J lost 4 bases. From germline, CDR1 is SGDLS and CDR2 YYNGEE. The CDR3 DNA reads as TGTGCCAGCAGCGTAGGGGGACAGCAGAATCAGCCCCAGCATTTT. Amino acid sequence: CASSVGGQQNQPQHF.

This clonotype was seen only a few times. The chain couples TRBV7-3 to TRBJ2-1; 8 bases map to TRBD1. CDR3 length: 13 residues. Germline CDR1 reads SGHTA; CDR2 reads FQGTGA. Trimming cost V 5 bases and J 9 bases; bases outside gene matches: 6. In DNA form, the CDR3 reads TGTGCCAGCAGCCAGGGGGCGTTCGCTGAGCAGTTCTTC. Translating gives CASSQGAFAEQFF.

This clonotype was detected a few times. This chain links TRBV9 with TRBJ1-5, with D hard to call. CDR1 and CDR2 from the germline V gene are SGDLS and YYNGEE. This CDR3 spans 12 amino acids. Trimming pared 5 bases from V and 5 bases from J, leaving 8 bases between. This CDR3 reads CASRDEDQPQHF. Written as DNA, the CDR3 is TGTGCCAGCAGGGACGAGGATCAGCCCCAGCATTTT.

V and J are TRBV10-3 and TRBJ2-5; D remains unclear. Germline CDR1 is ENHRY and CDR2 is SYGVKD. The V gene lost 8 bases and the J gene lost 2 bases, with 6 bases spanning the gap. The CDR3 loop spans 11 amino acids. CDR3 sequence (DNA): TGTGCCATCGGTTCACAAGAGACCCAGTACTTC. It translates to CAIGSQETQYF.